Sequencing of this T cell receptor (beta chain) was carried out in a study of a mutant IDH1 vaccine in newly diagnosed glioma. In the study overall: V12 corresponded to week 35 and V13 to week 47. Study findings and constraints: The study observed vaccine-induced immune responses in roughly 93% of patients.

The time point denotes: week 35, safety follow-up. Each vaccine dose was 300 ug of mutant IDH1 20-mer peptide, with topical imiquimod. Patients came in for eight vaccinations, in weeks 1, 3, 5, 7, 11, 15, 19 and 23. Donor diagnoses consisted of new WHO grade 3 or 4 IDH1-mutant, ATRX-lost astrocytomas. Repertoires were generated with immunoSEQ multiplex PCR, while TCRdb's copy carries only in-frame clones and drops some. Seen here are around 30,000 clones, around 80% observed once, and the top ten hold about 3.2%. To note about this clone: The antigen is not known.

The germline V gene encodes CDR1 MNHEY and CDR2 SMNVEV (reference sequence). This CDR3 region has 15 residues. With 2 bases removed from V and 0 bases from J, the gap between germline ends came to 5 bases. The source material was PBMCs, sampled from a glioma patient whose treatment included an IDH1 peptide vaccine. The TCR comes from a man aged 35-49 years with glioma. Some clones in this sample may be carry-over from other donors' samples. The rearrangement uses TRBV27 and TRBJ2-6; D is undetermined. In DNA, the CDR3 is TGTGCCAGCAGTTTAGATTTCTCTGGGGCCAACGTCCTGACTTTC. As protein: CASSLDFSGANVLTF.